The 9 T cell receptor beta chains given below trace back to one sample, sequenced in a study of blood T cells in healthy people across ages. A second PCR of 7 to 11 cycles used a sample-barcoded 5' primer and a J-beta primer mix. One entry per CDR3 protein, called by TCRdb with MiXCR from the 5' RACE reads. In the table there are about 1.4 million distinct CDR3 sequences, approximately 63% of which are singletons. Sequencing input: blood. Receptors originate from a man aged 18 to 30 in good health.

The chain couples TRBV5-1 to TRBJ2-7, with TRBD1 matching 7 bases. CDR3 length: 16 residues. The J segment lost 5 bases and the V segment lost 0 bases, leaving 11 bases of the junction unmatched. Germline loops: CDR1 SGHRS, CDR2 YFSETQ. CDR3 in amino acids: CASSLAPSGGDDEQYF. Here the CDR3 DNA reads TGCGCCAGCAGCTTGGCGCCCTCAGGGGGTGACGACGAGCAGTACTTC.

The gene calls are TRBV5-1 and TRBJ2-1; the match to TRBD2 covers 14 bases. The trim removed 7 bases at V and 0 bases at J, leaving 9 bases unmatched. This CDR3 is built from 18 residues. Germline V lookup: CDR1 SGHRS, CDR2 YFSETQ. The CDR3 sequence: CASLKGLAGDRSYNEQFF. In DNA form, the CDR3 reads TGCGCCAGCTTGAAGGGACTAGCGGGAGACCGCTCCTACAATGAGCAGTTCTTC.

The chain links TRBV29-1 to TRBJ1-1, with unresolved D. Deletions cut 1 base from V and 4 bases from J, with 16 bases between. CDR1 and CDR2 from the germline V gene are SQVTM and ANQGSEA. This CDR3 is 15 amino acids long. The CDR3 loop reads CSVEGGIGPGTEAFF. Written as DNA, the CDR3 is TGCAGCGTTGAAGGCGGGATCGGGCCTGGCACTGAAGCTTTCTTT.

This clonotype was picked up a small number of times. The rearrangement joins TRBV7-9 to TRBJ1-2, with unresolved D. There are 13 residues in the CDR3. Germline loops: CDR1 SEHNR, CDR2 FQNEAQ (reference sequence). Trimming took 5 bases from V and 4 from J, leaving 11 bases between them. The CDR3 sequence is CASSRTATYGYTF. The CDR3 DNA reads as TGTGCCAGCAGCCGAACAGCGACCTATGGCTACACCTTC.

The chain combines TRBV2 with TRBJ2-7, with D hard to call. Germline CDR1 reads SNHLY; CDR2 reads FYNNEI. The germline V and J ends were trimmed by 6 bases and 0 bases, with 12 bases remaining between them. This CDR3 comprises 14 residues. CDR3 amino acids: CASRLTEASYEQYF. DNA for the CDR3: TGTGCCAGCAGATTGACTGAGGCCTCCTACGAGCAGTACTTC.

CDR3 residues: CASSLEQFRGPPWEQYF. CDR3 DNA sequence: TGTGCCAGCAGCTTGGAGCAGTTCAGGGGGCCTCCTTGGGAGCAGTACTTC. The chain uses TRBV11-2 and TRBJ2-4; 8 nucleotides align to TRBD1. Trimming at V came to 3 bases and at J to 13 bases, leaving 20 bases not matched to a gene. Germline CDR1 is SGHAT and CDR2 is FQNNGV. The CDR3 runs 17 residues.

The chain recombines TRBV27 with TRBJ2-7, with D maybe TRBD1 (5 bases). Germline V gene sequence: CDR1 MNHEY, CDR2 SMNVEV (reference sequence). V was trimmed by 4 bases and J by 0 bases, leaving 10 bases between them. This CDR3 region has 14 residues. DNA for the CDR3: TGTGCCAGCAGTTCCTCCGACAGCTCCTACGAGCAGTACTTC. This sequence encodes CASSSSDSSYEQYF.

This chain joins TRBV10-3 and TRBJ2-6; D is unresolved. This CDR3 contains 16 residues. The V gene's germline CDR1 is ENHRY and CDR2 SYGVKD. Trimming took 4 bases from V and 0 from J, leaving 10 bases between them. The CDR3 coding sequence is TGTGCCATCAGTGTTGGGTTAAGCTCTGGGGCCAACGTCCTGACTTTC. This codes for CAISVGLSSGANVLTF.

The rearrangement links TRBV6-1 to TRBJ2-3; 8 nucleotides align to TRBD2. V dropped 3 bases and J dropped 5; count of bases not matched to a gene: 10. CDR1 is MNHNS, CDR2 SASEGT, per germline. This CDR3 spans 16 amino acids. As DNA, the CDR3 is TGTGCCAGCAGTGACTCTCCCGTCGGGAGGGAAGATACGCAGTATTTT. Translation: CASSDSPVGREDTQYF.